This TCR beta chain was sequenced during a study of cytomegalovirus exposure and HLA in healthy donors. This clone was seen more than once but under ten times. Use of 60 Vbeta and 13 Jbeta primers characterized the PCR. Sequenced by immunoSEQ multiplex PCR; TCRdb stores in-frame clones only, minus some. The profile shows approximately 110,000 clones, around 80% of them singletons. The sequence was obtained from a man aged 50-59 years in good health and CMV-seronegative. The source material was PBMCs.

The DNA for the CDR3 is TGTGCCAGCAGTCCGGGACAGAGTAGCAATCAGCCCCAGCATTTT. Amino acids: CASSPGQSSNQPQHF. The chain recombines TRBV27 with TRBJ1-5; 7 nucleotides line up with TRBD1. The junction had 4 bases not matched to a gene; V was cut back by 5 bases and J by 0 bases. Germline assignment: CDR1 MNHEY and CDR2 SMNVEV (reference sequence). The length of the CDR3 is 15 residues.